This T cell receptor beta chain stems from a study of shared clonotypes between healthy human individuals. The wider study: Plates per donor: three CD4 naive, three CD4 memory, two CD8 naive, one CD8 memory.

Broader study findings: Clonotype sharing among the donors was expected to vary with sequencing depth. In several donors, roughly 5.2% of naive CD4 clonotypes appeared in common.

Germline V gene data show CDR1 as SGHDN and CDR2 as FVKESK. The length of the CDR3 is 15 residues. V gave up 4 bases and J gave up 8 bases, with 18 bases separating them. In the original workflow: Junction-only sequences without quality scores were provided by ImmunoSEQ, so filtering was different. TCRdb's table, derived via immunoSEQ multiplex PCR, lists solely in-frame clones and lacks some. For V, J and clone size, that table is used; D and trimming come from the DNA. The sample consists of around 690,000 clones, roughly 91% of them appearing once. A word on this clone: The antigen is unknown.

The gene calls are TRBV14 and TRBJ2-1; either TRBD1 or TRBD2 may supply D (5 bases each). The source is a man aged 18 to 35 in good health. Some clones in this sample may be carry-over from other donors' samples. The sequencing input was memory CD8+ T cells from PBMCs. Subset meaning: CD45RO+ cells pooled with CCR7-negative TemRA cells. DNA of the CDR3: TGTGCCAGCAGCCCCCACCCGAGGGGATCCTATGAGCAGTTCTTC. Translated, it gives CASSPHPRGSYEQFF.